The 29 T cell receptor beta chains in this list originate from one sample, sequenced in a study of OX40 agonist ivuxolimab in advanced cancers. Profiled with immunoSEQ multiplex PCR; TCRdb holds only in-frame clones, not every one. The profile shows around 28,000 clones, roughly 87% of them singletons. The sample here was CD4+ or CD8+ T cells sorted from blood, taken in a trial of the OX40 agonist ivuxolimab. The receptors come from an adult with an advanced solid tumor such as melanoma, head and neck, liver or kidney cancer.

The chain uses TRBV30 and TRBJ2-1; TRBD2 matches 10 bases. The germline V gene encodes CDR1 GTSNPN and CDR2 SVGIG (reference sequence). V gave up 0 bases and J gave up 8 bases; unmatched junction bases: 4. CDR3 length: 14 residues. The CDR3 DNA reads TGTGCCTGGAGTGTGACTAGCGGGTCGCATGAGCAGTTCTTC. Residues: CAWSVTSGSHEQFF.

J is TRBJ2-3 and V is TRBV18; D might be TRBD1 (5 bases). CDR1 and CDR2 (germline): KGHSH, LQKENI. The CDR3 runs to 14 residues. The ends were cut back, 2 bases at V and 3 bases at J, with 9 bases in the middle. CDR3 DNA: TGTGCCAGCTCACCAAAGGGGTGGACAGATACGCAGTATTTT. Residues: CASSPKGWTDTQYF.

The chain carries TRBV28 and TRBJ2-7; either TRBD1 or TRBD2 may supply D (5 bases each). The CDR3 sequence is 12 residues long. Germline lookup yields CDR1 MDHEN and CDR2 SYDVKM. Trimming removed 8 bases at V and 3 bases at J, with 11 bases between. The CDR3 bases are TGTGCCAGCTCCGGGGCCGGCTACGAGCAGTACTTC. Protein sequence: CASSGAGYEQYF.

This clone was picked up one time. The chain joins TRBV28 to TRBJ1-4, with 7 nucleotides matching TRBD1. CDR1 is MDHEN and CDR2 is SYDVKM in the germline V gene. The CDR3 has 15 residues. J was trimmed by 8 bases and V by 5 bases; bases with no gene match: 11. CDR3 sequence: CASSTRTGYWEKLFF. For the CDR3, the DNA is TGTGCCAGCAGTACCCGGACAGGTTATTGGGAAAAACTGTTTTTT.

V is TRBV5-4 and J is TRBJ2-5; 10 bases are a match to TRBD2. Matching the DNA end better, TRBJ2-7 makes the J call doubtful. CDR3 size: 14 residues. Germline-derived CDR1 and CDR2 are SGHNT and YYREEE (reference sequence). The CDR3 DNA reads TGTGCCAGCAGTTCTAGCGGGAGAGGCTACGAGCAGTACTTC. Its protein product is CASSSSGRGYEQYF.

The chain employs TRBV2 and TRBJ1-4; no clear D. V lost 3 bases and J 0 bases, leaving 20 bases between the germline ends. The CDR3 sequence is 19 residues long. Per germline, CDR1 SNHLY and CDR2 FYNNEI. The CDR3 region is CASSDWVRADFATNEKLFF. DNA for the CDR3: TGTGCCAGCAGTGATTGGGTTCGGGCAGACTTTGCAACTAATGAAAAACTGTTTTTT.

The genes are TRBV4-3 and TRBJ2-3; 11 nucleotides align to TRBD2. Per germline, CDR1 LGHNA and CDR2 YSLEER. This CDR3 has 17 amino acids. Germline trimming cut 1 base from V and 4 bases from J; bases unmatched to any gene: 7. The DNA of the CDR3 is TGCGCCAGCAGCCAAGTACTAGCGGGAGTGTCTGCAGATACGCAGTATTTT. It specifies CASSQVLAGVSADTQYF.

The chain combines TRBV19 with TRBJ2-7; tentatively, D is TRBD1 (5 bases). Trimming took 1 base from V and 1 from J, leaving 8 bases between them. The CDR3 loop spans 14 amino acids. Germline CDR1 and CDR2: LNHDA and SQIVND (reference sequence). The CDR3 nucleotides are TGTGCCAGTAGTATAGGGCAGGGATCCTACGAGCAGTACTTC. This codes for CASSIGQGSYEQYF.

This chain joins TRBV27 and TRBJ2-1; TRBD2 is a possible D gene (5 bases). The CDR3 covers 11 residues. Trimming cost V 6 bases and J 8 bases, with 8 bases left between them. Germline V gene data show CDR1 as MNHEY and CDR2 as SMNVEV (reference sequence). This chain's CDR3 is CASSRGHEQFF. Here the CDR3 DNA reads TGTGCCAGCAGCCGCGGGCATGAGCAGTTCTTC.

The chain is built from TRBV9 and TRBJ2-5, with TRBD2 identical over 9 bases. Germline CDR1 reads SGDLS; CDR2 reads YYNGEE. V trimming: 4 bases; J trimming: 0 bases; junction bases outside the gene matches: 10. CDR3 length: 17 amino acids. The CDR3 region has the DNA TGTGCCAGCAGCAGGGGGGTTAGACTAGCGGACCAAGAGACCCAGTACTTC. Translation: CASSRGVRLADQETQYF.

The chain has TRBV5-6 and TRBJ1-1, with 7 bases aligning to TRBD1. CDR3 size: 14 residues. The germline CDR1 and CDR2 sequences are SGHDT and YYEEEE. V shed 4 bases, J shed 1 base, and the junction held 4 bases outside the gene matches. The CDR3 region is CASSPGTANTEAFF. In DNA form, the CDR3 reads TGTGCCAGCAGCCCCGGGACAGCGAACACTGAAGCTTTCTTT.

V gene TRBV27 combines with J gene TRBJ2-1; D is uncertain. This CDR3 region has 12 residues. Trimming removed 3 bases from V and 7 bases from J, with 7 bases in between. Germline CDR1 MNHEY, CDR2 SMNVEV (reference sequence). The CDR3 DNA follows: TGTGCCAGCAGTTTTTACGGGAATGAGCAGTTCTTC. Translated, it gives CASSFYGNEQFF.

The genes are TRBV7-8 and TRBJ2-1; TRBD1 aligns across 7 bases. V lost 3 bases and J lost 3; bases outside the gene matches: 11. The CDR3 is made up of 17 amino acids. Per the germline V gene, CDR1 is SGHVS and CDR2 is FQNEAQ. CDR3 nucleotides: TGTGCCAGCAGCTTCGTAGCCGACAGGGTCATCTACAATGAGCAGTTCTTC. Protein product: CASSFVADRVIYNEQFF.

V usage is TRBV29-1 and J usage is TRBJ2-7, with D perhaps matching TRBD1 (7 bases). The length of the CDR3 is 13 residues. Germline V gives CDR1 SQVTM, CDR2 ANQGSEA. The CDR3 DNA reads TGCAACTATGCAGGGGGGAGACCCTACGAGCAGTACTTC. It translates to CNYAGGRPYEQYF.

The V gene is TRBV19, the J gene TRBJ2-7; weak D call: TRBD1 (6 bases). The CDR3 has 13 residues. V was pared by 6 bases and J by 2 bases, with 11 bases between. The germline V gene has CDR1 LNHDA and CDR2 SQIVND (reference sequence). The DNA for the CDR3 is TGTGCCAGTAGCAACGGACAGACCTACGAGCAGTACTTC. This sequence encodes CASSNGQTYEQYF.

The chain employs TRBV9 and TRBJ2-1; possible D gene TRBD2, 5 bases. Germline V gene sequence: CDR1 SGDLS, CDR2 YYNGEE. The V and J ends lost 4 bases and 8 bases respectively, with 16 bases between them. This CDR3 has 14 amino acids. The CDR3 loop reads CASSPEDSYDEQFF. DNA for the CDR3: TGTGCCAGCAGCCCCGAGGACTCTTATGATGAGCAGTTCTTC.

V is TRBV27 and J is TRBJ2-7; D is tentatively TRBD1 or TRBD2 (6 bases each). V lost 4 bases, J lost 4 bases, and 11 bases lay in between. Germline V CDR1 and CDR2: MNHEY, SMNVEV (reference sequence). The CDR3 is 13 residues long. In DNA form, the CDR3 reads TGTGCCAGCAGTTCGGGGGCCGGTTACGAGCAGTACTTC. It encodes CASSSGAGYEQYF.

V and J are TRBV2 and TRBJ2-5; D gene ambiguous. The last part of the DNA fits TRBJ2-7 better; the J call may be wrong. Germline V gene lookup returns CDR1 SNHLY and CDR2 FYNNEI. CDR3 length: 12 amino acids. The CDR3 sequence: CASTSSGYEQYF. The CDR3 coding sequence is TGTGCCAGCACAAGCTCGGGCTACGAGCAGTACTTC.

The chain has TRBV5-5 and TRBJ2-1; no reliable D call. Germline CDR1 and CDR2: SGHKS and YYEKEE (reference sequence). The V end was cut by 2 bases, the J end by 2 bases, with 8 bases between. This CDR3 comprises 14 residues. As DNA, the CDR3 is TGTGCCAGCAGCTTTGGGGTCGCCTACAATGAGCAGTTCTTC. The encoded protein is CASSFGVAYNEQFF.

In this sample, this clone turned up once. The CDR3 spells CASSSAVGANGYTF. CDR3 bases: TGTGCCAGCAGCTCCGCCGTGGGGGCGAATGGCTACACCTTC. This chain links TRBV13 with TRBJ1-2; D may be TRBD1 (6 bases). The CDR3 covers 14 residues. Per the germline V gene, CDR1 is PRHDT and CDR2 is FYEKMQ (reference sequence). Trimming shortened V by 4 bases and J by 6 bases, and 15 bases separated the two germline ends.

The chain has TRBV7-6 and TRBJ2-7, with D unresolved. CDR1 is SGHVS and CDR2 is FNYEAQ in the germline V gene. The CDR3 runs 15 residues. Trimming stripped 5 bases from V and 4 bases from J, with 18 bases between. CDR3 amino acids: CASSPRTLGNYEQYF. In DNA form, the CDR3 reads TGTGCCAGCAGCCCTCGAACTCTGGGGAATTACGAGCAGTACTTC.

The rearrangement joins TRBV7-9 to TRBJ2-5; TRBD1 matches at 9 bases. V lost 5 bases, J lost 2 bases, and 3 bases stayed unmatched. The CDR3 covers 14 residues. CDR1 is SEHNR, CDR2 FQNEAQ, per germline (reference sequence). CDR3 protein: CASSQTGGQETQYF. CDR3 DNA sequence: TGTGCCAGCAGCCAGACAGGGGGTCAAGAGACCCAGTACTTC.

The chain uses TRBV18 and TRBJ1-2, with D perhaps matching TRBD1 (6 bases). The CDR3 runs 15 residues. CDR1 and CDR2 from the germline V gene are KGHSH and LQKENI. The ends were cut back, 3 bases at V and 4 bases at J, with 15 bases in the middle. For the CDR3, the DNA is TGTGCCAGCTCACCTTCCGGGCGGACAGCCTATGGCTACACCTTC. This codes for CASSPSGRTAYGYTF.

This clone came up once. The chain employs TRBV7-9 and TRBJ2-3; D possibly uses TRBD1 or TRBD2 (7 bases each). The CDR3 is 18 amino acids. Germline assignment: CDR1 SEHNR and CDR2 FQNEAQ (reference sequence). V dropped 5 bases and J dropped 2 bases, with 23 bases sitting between them. The CDR3 here is CASSKGAGADYFTDTQYF. In DNA, the CDR3 is TGTGCCAGCAGCAAGGGGGCGGGAGCCGATTATTTCACAGATACGCAGTATTTT.

There are a few counts of this clone. For the CDR3, the DNA is TGTGCCAGTAGTATAGACAGGGGAAGTGGAGAGACCCAGTACTTC. Translation: CASSIDRGSGETQYF. The genes are TRBV19 and TRBJ2-5; maybe TRBD1 (6 bases). The ends were cut back, 0 bases at V and 4 bases at J, with 12 bases in the middle. The CDR3 runs to 15 residues. Per the germline V gene, CDR1 is LNHDA and CDR2 is SQIVND (reference sequence).

The rearrangement uses TRBV13 and TRBJ2-1; 9 bases match TRBD2. The CDR3 length is 16 residues. The junction had 9 bases not matched to a gene; V was cut back by 5 bases and J by 4 bases. Germline V gives CDR1 PRHDT, CDR2 FYEKMQ (reference sequence). Here the CDR3 reads CASSQSRLAVYNEQFF. DNA for the CDR3: TGTGCCAGCAGCCAAAGCCGACTAGCGGTTTACAATGAGCAGTTCTTC.

V is TRBV27 and J is TRBJ2-3; 11 bases are shared with TRBD2. V was pared by 5 bases and J by 0 bases, with 7 bases of the junction left unmatched. The length of the CDR3 is 17 residues. Germline V gene lookup returns CDR1 MNHEY and CDR2 SMNVEV (reference sequence). CDR3 sequence reads: CASSPRLAGISTDTQYF. CDR3 nucleotides: TGTGCCAGCAGTCCCCGACTAGCGGGGATTAGCACAGATACGCAGTATTTT.

The chain links TRBV9 to TRBJ2-1; the match to TRBD1 covers 7 bases. The CDR3 runs 12 residues. J was trimmed by 6 bases and V by 3 bases; bases with no gene match: 0. Looked up from germline, CDR1 is SGDLS and CDR2 is YYNGEE. The CDR3: CASSGDSNEQFF. As DNA, the CDR3 is TGTGCCAGCAGCGGGGACAGCAATGAGCAGTTCTTC.

The genes are TRBV7-2 and TRBJ2-2; D is uncertain. Germline V gene lookup returns CDR1 SGHTA and CDR2 FQGNSA. The CDR3 consists of 13 residues. V dropped 1 base and J dropped 6 bases, with 6 bases sitting between them. The CDR3 region has the DNA TGTGCCAGCAGCTTAGTTAGTTCCGGGGAGCTGTTTTTT. Translation gives CASSLVSSGELFF. Together with reference TRBV7-2 and TRBJ2-2, the CDR3 gives the full variable domain: GAGVSQSPSNKVTEKGKDVELRCDPISGHTALYWYRQSLGQGLEFLIYFQGNSAPDKSGLPSDRFSAERTGGSVSTLTIQRTQQEDSAVYLCASSLVSSGELFFGEGSRLTVL.